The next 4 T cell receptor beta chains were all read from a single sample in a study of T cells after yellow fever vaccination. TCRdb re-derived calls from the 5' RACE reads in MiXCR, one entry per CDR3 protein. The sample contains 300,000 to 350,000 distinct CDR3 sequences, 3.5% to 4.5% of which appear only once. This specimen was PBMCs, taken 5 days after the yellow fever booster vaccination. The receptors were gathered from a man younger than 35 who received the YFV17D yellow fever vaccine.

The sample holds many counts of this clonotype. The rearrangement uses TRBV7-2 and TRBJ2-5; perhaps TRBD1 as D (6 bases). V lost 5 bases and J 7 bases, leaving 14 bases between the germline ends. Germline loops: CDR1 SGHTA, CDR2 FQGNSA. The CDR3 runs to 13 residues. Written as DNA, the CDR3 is TGTGCCAGCAGCCAAGATGGGGGCGCGACCCAGTACTTC. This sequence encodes CASSQDGGATQYF.

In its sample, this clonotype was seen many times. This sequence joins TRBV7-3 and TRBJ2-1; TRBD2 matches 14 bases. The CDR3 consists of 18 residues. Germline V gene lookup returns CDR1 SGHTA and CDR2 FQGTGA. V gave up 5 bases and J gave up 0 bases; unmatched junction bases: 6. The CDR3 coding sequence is TGTGCCAGCAGCCCTGGGACTAGCGGGGGTAGCTCCTACAATGAGCAGTTCTTC. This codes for CASSPGTSGGSSYNEQFF.

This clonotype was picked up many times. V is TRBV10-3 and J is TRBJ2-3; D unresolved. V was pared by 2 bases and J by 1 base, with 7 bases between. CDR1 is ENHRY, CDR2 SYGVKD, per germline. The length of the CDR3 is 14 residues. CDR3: CAISEGQGTDTQYF. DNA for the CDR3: TGTGCCATCAGTGAGGGGCAGGGCACAGATACGCAGTATTTT.

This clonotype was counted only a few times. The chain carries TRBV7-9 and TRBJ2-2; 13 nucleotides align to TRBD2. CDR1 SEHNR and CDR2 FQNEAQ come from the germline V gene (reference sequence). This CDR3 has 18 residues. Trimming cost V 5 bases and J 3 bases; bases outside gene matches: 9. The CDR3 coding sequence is TGTGCCAGCAGCCTGGGACTAGCGGGGCGCCTTTACACCGGGGAGCTGTTTTTT. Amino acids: CASSLGLAGRLYTGELFF.